The 19 T cell receptor beta chains below all came from one sample that was sequenced in a study of blood T cell repertoires in COVID-19. Repertoires were generated with immunoSEQ multiplex PCR, while TCRdb's copy carries only in-frame clones and drops some. The sample has under 200,000 clones; 86% are singletons. Sequencing used peripheral blood. These receptors were taken from a man in his sixties with acute or convalescent COVID-19.

This clone has just a few counts. This chain joins TRBV10-3 and TRBJ2-2, with TRBD1 matching over 9 bases. Looked up from germline, CDR1 is ENHRY and CDR2 is SYGVKD. The J segment lost 4 bases and the V segment lost 6 bases, leaving 9 bases of the junction unmatched. The CDR3 runs to 16 residues. The CDR3 reads CAIRPLDRGGTGELFF. The CDR3 DNA sequence: TGTGCCATCAGACCACTGGACAGGGGAGGCACCGGGGAGCTGTTTTTT.

The chain employs TRBV7-9 and TRBJ1-2; D is unclear. Germline V CDR1 and CDR2: SEHNR, FQNEAQ (reference sequence). The CDR3 extends over 14 amino acids. V gave up 2 bases and J gave up 3 bases, with 10 bases separating them. The DNA of the CDR3 is TGTGCCAGCAGCTTAAGAGGGATTGACTATGGCTACACCTTC. This codes for CASSLRGIDYGYTF.

The chain carries TRBV6-2 or TRBV6-3 and TRBJ1-4; 9 bases fit TRBD1. Germline-derived CDR1 and CDR2 are MNHEY and SVGEGT. Unmatched junction bases numbered 5, after V lost 5 bases and J lost 4 bases. The CDR3 loop spans 15 amino acids. CDR3 in DNA: TGTGCCAGCAGTACCCCGACAGGGGGTAATGAAAAACTGTTTTTT. This encodes CASSTPTGGNEKLFF.

This clone was detected only once. The V gene is TRBV5-4, the J gene TRBJ2-5; TRBD2 might be the D (6 bases). The CDR3 is 14 residues long. V lost 3 bases, J lost 2 bases, and 11 bases lay in between. Germline V gene sequence: CDR1 SGHNT, CDR2 YYREEE (reference sequence). The CDR3 coding sequence is TGTGCCAGCAGCTCGGGGAGGATACAAGAGACCCAGTACTTC. Amino acids: CASSSGRIQETQYF.

V is TRBV7-3 and J is TRBJ2-5; 10 bases line up with TRBD2. Germline trimming cut 3 bases from V and 10 bases from J; bases unmatched to any gene: 5. The CDR3 has 13 amino acids. Germline values: CDR1 SGHTA, CDR2 FQGTGA. In nucleotides, the CDR3 is TGTGCCAGCAGCTTCGGGCTAGCGGGAGTCCAGTACTTC. Protein sequence: CASSFGLAGVQYF.

CDR3 loop: CASSVSGTGGFGYTF. CDR3 DNA: TGTGCCAGCAGTGTTTCCGGGACAGGGGGATTTGGCTACACCTTC. V gene TRBV25-1 combines with J gene TRBJ1-2; the match to TRBD1 covers 11 bases. CDR1 is MGHDK, CDR2 SYGVNS, per germline. The CDR3 is 15 amino acids. Germline trimming cut 4 bases from V and 7 bases from J; bases unmatched to any gene: 8.

This clone appeared many times. The J gene is TRBJ2-3, the V gene TRBV11-1; 9 positions agree with TRBD2. This CDR3 is 15 amino acids long. CDR1 SGHAT and CDR2 FQDESV come from the germline V gene (reference sequence). V lost 2 bases, J lost 4 bases, and 4 bases stayed unmatched. The CDR3: CASSLRREGSDTQYF. The CDR3 DNA is TGTGCCAGCAGCTTAAGGCGGGAGGGCTCAGATACGCAGTATTTT. The full variable domain, rest sourced from reference TRBV11-1 and TRBJ2-3, is EAEVAQSPRYKITEKSQAVAFWCDPISGHATLYWYRQILGQGPELLVQFQDESVVDDSQLPKDRFSAERLKGVDSTLKIQPAELGDSAMYLCASSLRREGSDTQYFGPGTRLTVL.

The chain joins TRBV19 to TRBJ1-6; 9 bases line up with TRBD1. Unmatched junction bases numbered 7, after V lost 4 bases and J lost 9 bases. CDR3 length equals 15 residues. From germline, CDR1 is LNHDA and CDR2 SQIVND (reference sequence). CDR3 in amino acids: CASSTLGQGVSPLHF. The CDR3 DNA follows: TGTGCCAGTAGTACGCTGGGACAGGGAGTTTCACCCCTCCACTTT.

The chain links TRBV7-9 to TRBJ2-1; 12 bases match TRBD2. Trimming removed 5 bases from V and 4 bases from J; junction bases left unmatched: 12. Per germline, CDR1 SEHNR and CDR2 FQNEAQ (reference sequence). This CDR3 region has 18 residues. As DNA, the CDR3 is TGTGCCAGCAGCACTCCTAGCGGGAGGGCCTATGGTTACAATGAGCAGTTCTTC. This sequence encodes CASSTPSGRAYGYNEQFF.

V usage is TRBV2 and J usage is TRBJ1-6; TRBD1 agrees at 7 bases. Germline assignment: CDR1 SNHLY and CDR2 FYNNEI. The length of the CDR3 is 15 residues. V shed 7 bases, J shed 8 bases, and the junction held 11 bases outside the gene matches. The CDR3 bases are TGTGCCAGCATCCCAGACAGGGAGCGAGATTCACCCCTCCACTTT. This translates into CASIPDRERDSPLHF.

This chain uses TRBV6-1 with TRBJ2-3; D may be TRBD2 (7 bases). V lost 3 bases and J lost 13, with 11 bases in between. Germline lookup yields CDR1 MNHNS and CDR2 SASEGT. CDR3 length: 11 amino acids. The CDR3 nucleotides read TGTGCCAGCAGTGAGGGGGGGACAAAGTATTTT. It is translated as CASSEGGTKYF.

In this sample, this clone turned up once. This chain joins TRBV30 and TRBJ1-6; weak D call: TRBD1 (5 bases). Deletions cut 4 bases from V and 5 bases from J, with 15 bases between. The CDR3 is made up of 15 amino acids. From germline, CDR1 is GTSNPN and CDR2 SVGIG (reference sequence). The CDR3 reads CAWTPTGGDNSPLHF. The DNA of the CDR3 is TGTGCCTGGACACCGACGGGGGGGGATAATTCACCCCTCCACTTT.

The V gene is TRBV12-3 or TRBV12-4, the J gene TRBJ1-1; unclear D gene. V lost 6 bases, J lost 4 bases, and 12 bases lay in between. The CDR3 sequence is 13 residues long. DNA of the CDR3: TGTGCCAGCAGGGGCGGACTGGGCACTGAAGCTTTCTTT. It specifies CASRGGLGTEAFF.

V is TRBV3-1 (or the pseudogene TRBV3-2) and J is TRBJ1-2; the D gene is possibly TRBD1 (6 bases). V lost 4 bases and J 6 bases, leaving 18 bases between the germline ends. The CDR3 loop spans 15 amino acids. The V gene's germline CDR1 is LGHDT and CDR2 YNNKEL (reference sequence). CDR3 sequence reads: CASSRGHGVGDGYTF. Here the CDR3 DNA reads TGTGCCAGCAGCCGGGGACATGGCGTAGGTGATGGCTACACCTTC.

As DNA, the CDR3 is TGTGCCAGCTCGCTGGTGAATGGGGCTTACGGCACTGAAGCTTTCTTT. Amino acids: CASSLVNGAYGTEAFF. The rearrangement uses TRBV18 and TRBJ1-1; perhaps TRBD1 as D (5 bases). The germline V gene encodes CDR1 KGHSH and CDR2 LQKENI. This CDR3 is built from 16 residues. With 6 bases removed from V and 4 bases from J, the gap between germline ends came to 21 bases.

This clone was found a few times. The chain links TRBV7-2 to TRBJ1-1; 7 bases map to TRBD1. The junction had 4 bases not matched to a gene; V was cut back by 5 bases and J by 4 bases. The CDR3 runs to 13 residues. Germline values: CDR1 SGHTA, CDR2 FQGNSA. The DNA for the CDR3 is TGTGCCAGCAGCGCTAACAGGGGCACTGAAGCTTTCTTT. Translated, it gives CASSANRGTEAFF.

This chain connects TRBV28 to TRBJ2-3; TRBD2 matches 9 bases. Unmatched junction bases numbered 11, after V lost 5 bases and J lost 5 bases. Germline V gives CDR1 MDHEN, CDR2 SYDVKM. There are 16 residues in the CDR3. The CDR3 DNA reads as TGTGCCAGCAGTCCCGAGGGCGGGAGGGCCATAGATACGCAGTATTTT. It encodes CASSPEGGRAIDTQYF.

This chain links TRBV6-6 with TRBJ1-1; 11 bases map to TRBD1. The V gene's germline CDR1 is MNHNY and CDR2 SVGAGI (reference sequence). The ends lost 5 bases at V and 0 bases at J; junction bases unmatched: 14. The CDR3 totals 19 residues. In DNA, the CDR3 is TGTGCCAGCAGTCCGGGGACAGGGGGTATTATCGGGATGAACACTGAAGCTTTCTTT. Translated, it gives CASSPGTGGIIGMNTEAFF.

The chain has TRBV28 and TRBJ2-1; weak D call: TRBD2 (6 bases). Trimming stripped 5 bases from V and 6 bases from J, with 23 bases between. CDR1 and CDR2 from the germline V gene are MDHEN and SYDVKM. The CDR3 loop spans 17 amino acids. CDR3 sequence (DNA): TGTGCCAGCAGTCGTCTCACCCTGACTAGTGGCGGCAATGAGCAGTTCTTC. This codes for CASSRLTLTSGGNEQFF.